A selection of T cell receptor beta chains follows, all from one sample in a study of shared clonotypes between healthy human individuals. TCRdb's table, derived via immunoSEQ multiplex PCR, lists solely in-frame clones and lacks some. The sample includes roughly 2.6 million clones, 90% to 95% of them seen just once. Sequencing was performed on naive CD4+ T cells sorted from blood. The receptors here all came from a man between 18 and 29 years old in good health. Each CDR3 is given with its conserved first and last residue. D genes are given only for firm matches. Clone size appears in some rows only: once, few, many, or a class for an expanded clone.

>TRBJ1-1|TRBV7-9|once|NA
TGTGCCAGCAGCGAACGGACAAGTTCCACTGAAGCTTTCTTT
CASSERTSSTEAFF
>TRBJ2-7|TRBV5-8|NA|TRBD1
TGTGCCAGCAGCCCCCGGACAGGGGCATCCTACGAGCAGTACTTC
CASSPRTGASYEQYF
>TRBJ1-4|TRBV5-1|NA|TRBD1
TGCGCCAGCAGCTTGGATGGACAGGGTCGTGAAAAACTGTTTTTT
CASSLDGQGREKLFF
>TRBJ1-5|TRBV6-1|NA|NA
TGTGCCAGCAGTGAAACGACGGTGAATCAGCCCCAGCATTTT
CASSETTVNQPQHF
>TRBJ1-4|TRBV15|NA|TRBD1
TGTGCCACCAGCAGAGATCCGGGACAGAGGACAACTAATGAAAAACTGTTTTTT
CATSRDPGQRTTNEKLFF
>TRBJ1-6|TRBV5-1|NA|TRBD1
TGCGCCAGCAGCTTGTCAGGGGGAAATCTCTATAATTCACCCCTCCACTTT
CASSLSGGNLYNSPLHF
>TRBJ1-4|TRBV30|NA|NA
TGTGCCTGGACCAGGCGTACAACTAATGAAAAACTGTTTTTT
CAWTRRTTNEKLFF
>TRBJ2-1|TRBV7-8|NA|NA
TGTGCCAGCAGCCAAGACCCCTACAATGAGCAGTTCTTC
CASSQDPYNEQFF
>TRBJ1-6|TRBV27|NA|NA
TGTGCCAGCAGTTTGTGGCAGGCAAATTCACCCCTCCACTTT
CASSLWQANSPLHF
>TRBJ2-7|TRBV10-2|NA|TRBD1
TGCGCCAGTTGTGACAGGGGGGGATCCTACGAGCAGTACTTC
CASCDRGGSYEQYF
>TRBJ1-1|TRBV5-4|once|TRBD1
TGTGCCAGCAGCTCACACCGGGACAGGGGTTCGGTAAACACTGAAGCTTTCTTT
CASSSHRDRGSVNTEAFF
>TRBJ2-7|TRBV7-9|NA|NA
TGTGCCAGCAGTATGGACACAAACCTCCTCTCCGAGCAGTACTTC
CASSMDTNLLSEQYF
>TRBJ1-6|TRBV11-2|once|TRBD1
TGTGCCAGCATGACAGGGGGGGCGTCACCCCTCCACTTT
CASMTGGASPLHF
>TRBJ1-2|TRBV5-4|NA|NA
TGTGCCAGCAGCTCCGTGAGTGGCTACACCTTC
CASSSVSGYTF
>TRBJ2-5|TRBV7-2|NA|NA
TGTGCCAGCAGCTTCAATAGACCCGCCCTCCAAGAGACCCAGTACTTC
CASSFNRPALQETQYF
>TRBJ2-6|TRBV10-3|NA|TRBD2
TGTGCCATCAGTGGTTATTGGGGACTAGCGGGAGCTGGAGGGGCCAACGTCCTGACTTTC
CAISGYWGLAGAGGANVLTF
>TRBJ1-6|TRBV10-3|NA|TRBD1
TGTGCCATTCAATCCGGACAGGGGAATTCACCCCTCCACTTT
CAIQSGQGNSPLHF
>TRBJ1-5|TRBV4-1|NA|NA
TGCGCCAGCAGCCAAGGGATCACCAATCAGCCCCAGCATTTT
CASSQGITNQPQHF
>TRBJ1-6|TRBV6-1|NA|NA
TGTGCCAGCAGTGACCACCGAGTCCTGGGCTCCTATAATTCACCCCTCCACTTT
CASSDHRVLGSYNSPLHF
>TRBJ1-1|TRBV29-1|few|NA
TGCAGCGTTGAGTACACTGAAGCTTTCTTT
CSVEYTEAFF
>TRBJ2-5|TRBV7-2|NA|TRBD2
TGTGCCAGCAGCCCAGGACTAGCGGGGGGGCCCCAGGGGACCCAGTACTTC
CASSPGLAGGPQGTQYF
>TRBJ2-2|TRBV2|once|TRBD1
TGTGCCAGCAGTGGACAGGGGCCATCTCGGGCCGGGGAGCTGTTTTTT
CASSGQGPSRAGELFF
>TRBJ1-2|TRBV10-3|NA|NA
TGTGCCACCACACAGGGCAACTATGGCTACACCTTC
CATTQGNYGYTF
>TRBJ1-2|TRBV5-4|NA|TRBD1
TGTGCCAGCAGCTACGGACAGGGGGCGGCTGGCTACACCTTC
CASSYGQGAAGYTF
>TRBJ2-7|TRBV5-8|once|TRBD1
TGTGCCAGCAGCTCGATGTGGGGGCAGGGGGACGAGCAGTACTTC
CASSSMWGQGDEQYF
>TRBJ1-5|TRBV21-1|NA|NA
TGTGCCAGCAGCAAAGAATCGAGGGATAGCAATCAGCCCCAGCATTTT
CASSKESRDSNQPQHF
>TRBJ1-2|TRBV29-1|NA|TRBD1
TGCAGCGTGGTCCGGGACAGGGCTCACTATGGCTACACCTTC
CSVVRDRAHYGYTF
>TRBJ1-4|TRBV25-1|once|NA
TGTGCCAGCAGTGATCAGGGGAAGGAAAAACTGTTTTTT
CASSDQGKEKLFF
>TRBJ2-6|TRBV15|once|NA
TGTGCCACCGGGGTGGGGATGTCTGGGGCCAACGTCCTGACTTTC
CATGVGMSGANVLTF
>TRBJ1-6|TRBV4-1|NA|NA
TGCGCCAGCAGCCAGGAAGGGCAGGCTGGCCGCCGGTCCTATAATTCACCCCTCCACTTT
CASSQEGQAGRRSYNSPLHF
>TRBJ2-2|TRBV27|few|TRBD1
TGTGCCAGCAGGGGGACAGGGGTCAACACCGGGGAGCTGTTTTTT
CASRGTGVNTGELFF
>TRBJ2-2|TRBV7-2|NA|TRBD1
TGTGCCAGCAGCTTAAATCAGCAGGGGGCGACCGGGGAGCTGTTTTTT
CASSLNQQGATGELFF
>TRBJ2-1|TRBV5-1|few|NA
TGCGCCAGCAGCCGCGACTACAATGAGCAGTTCTTC
CASSRDYNEQFF
>TRBJ1-4|TRBV4-3|few|NA
TGCGCCAGCAGCAGAGTCGGACCAGCGGAAAAACTGTTTTTT
CASSRVGPAEKLFF
>TRBJ1-2|TRBV7-2|NA|NA
TGTGCCAGCAGCATTCACGGGTCGGTGGGCTACACCTTC
CASSIHGSVGYTF
>TRBJ2-5|TRBV11-2|NA|TRBD2
TGTGCCAGCAGCTTAGGGACTAGCGGGGCGTACCAAGAGACCCAGTACTTC
CASSLGTSGAYQETQYF